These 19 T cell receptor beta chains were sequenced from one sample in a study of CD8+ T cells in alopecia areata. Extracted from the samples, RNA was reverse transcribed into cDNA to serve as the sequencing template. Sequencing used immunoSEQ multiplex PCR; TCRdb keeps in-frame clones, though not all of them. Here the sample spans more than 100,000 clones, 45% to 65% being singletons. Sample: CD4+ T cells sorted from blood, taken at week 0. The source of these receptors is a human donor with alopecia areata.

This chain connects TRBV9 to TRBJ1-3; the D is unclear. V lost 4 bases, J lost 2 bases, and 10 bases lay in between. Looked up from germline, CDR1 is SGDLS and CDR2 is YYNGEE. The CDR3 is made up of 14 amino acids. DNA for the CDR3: TGTGCCAGCAGCCCCGGACCTCCTGGAAACACCATATATTTT. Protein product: CASSPGPPGNTIYF.

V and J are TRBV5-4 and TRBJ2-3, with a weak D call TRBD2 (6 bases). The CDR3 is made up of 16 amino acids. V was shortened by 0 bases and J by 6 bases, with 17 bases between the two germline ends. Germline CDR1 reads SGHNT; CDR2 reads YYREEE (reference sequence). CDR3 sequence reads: CASSLAVPGREDTQYF. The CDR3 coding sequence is TGTGCCAGCAGCTTGGCTGTCCCGGGACGGGAGGATACGCAGTATTTT.

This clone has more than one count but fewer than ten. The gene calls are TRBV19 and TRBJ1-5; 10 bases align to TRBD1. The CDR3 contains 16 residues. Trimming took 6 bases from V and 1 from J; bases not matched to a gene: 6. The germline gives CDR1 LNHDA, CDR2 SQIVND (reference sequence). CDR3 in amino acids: CASSQGQGMSNQPQHF. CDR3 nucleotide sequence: TGTGCCAGTAGCCAGGGACAGGGGATGAGCAATCAGCCCCAGCATTTT.

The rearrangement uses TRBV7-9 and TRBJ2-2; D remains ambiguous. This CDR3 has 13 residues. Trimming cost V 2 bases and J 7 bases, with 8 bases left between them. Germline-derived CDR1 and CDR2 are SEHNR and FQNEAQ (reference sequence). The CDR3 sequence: CASSLSGYGELFF. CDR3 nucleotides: TGTGCCAGCAGCTTATCGGGTTACGGGGAGCTGTTTTTT.

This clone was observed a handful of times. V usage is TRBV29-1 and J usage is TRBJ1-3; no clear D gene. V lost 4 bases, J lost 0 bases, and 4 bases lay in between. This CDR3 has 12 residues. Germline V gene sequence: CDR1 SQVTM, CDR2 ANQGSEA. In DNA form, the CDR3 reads TGCAGCGTTGGTCGCTCTGGAAACACCATATATTTT. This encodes CSVGRSGNTIYF. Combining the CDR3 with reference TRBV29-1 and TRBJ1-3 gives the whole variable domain SAVISQKPSRDICQRGTSLTIQCQVDSQVTMMFWYRQQPGQSLTLIATANQGSEATYESGFVIDKFPISRPNLTFSTLTVSNMSPEDSSIYLCSVGRSGNTIYFGEGSWLTVV.

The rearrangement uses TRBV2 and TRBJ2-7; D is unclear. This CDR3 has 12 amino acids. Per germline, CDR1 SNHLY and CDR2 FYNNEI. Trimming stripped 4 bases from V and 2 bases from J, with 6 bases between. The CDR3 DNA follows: TGTGCCAGCAGTGGAACAGCCTACGAGCAGTACTTC. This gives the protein CASSGTAYEQYF.

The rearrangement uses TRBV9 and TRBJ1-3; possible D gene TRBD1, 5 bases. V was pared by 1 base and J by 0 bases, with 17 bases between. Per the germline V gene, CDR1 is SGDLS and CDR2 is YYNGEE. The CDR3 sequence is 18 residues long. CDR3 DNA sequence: TGTGCCAGCAGCGTATCGGGGGGTCCTACCTTCTCTGGAAACACCATATATTTT. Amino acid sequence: CASSVSGGPTFSGNTIYF.

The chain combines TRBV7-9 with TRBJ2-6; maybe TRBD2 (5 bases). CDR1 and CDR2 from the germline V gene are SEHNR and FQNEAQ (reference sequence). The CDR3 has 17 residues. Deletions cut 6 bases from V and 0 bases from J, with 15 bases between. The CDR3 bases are TGTGCCAGCAGACCAGGACTGGCCCACTCTGGGGCCAACGTCCTGACTTTC. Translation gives CASRPGLAHSGANVLTF.

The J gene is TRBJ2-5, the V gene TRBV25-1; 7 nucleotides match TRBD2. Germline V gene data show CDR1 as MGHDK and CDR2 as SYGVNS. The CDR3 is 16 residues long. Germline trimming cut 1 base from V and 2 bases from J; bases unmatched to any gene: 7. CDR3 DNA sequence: TGTGCCAGCAGTGAATCTAGCGGTGCCGGACAAGAGACCCAGTACTTC. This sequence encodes CASSESSGAGQETQYF. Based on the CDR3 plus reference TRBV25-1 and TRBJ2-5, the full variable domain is EADIYQTPRYLVIGTGKKITLECSQTMGHDKMYWYQQDPGMELHLIHYSYGVNSTEKGDLSSESTVSRIRTEHFPLTLESARPSHTSQYLCASSESSGAGQETQYFGPGTRLLVL.

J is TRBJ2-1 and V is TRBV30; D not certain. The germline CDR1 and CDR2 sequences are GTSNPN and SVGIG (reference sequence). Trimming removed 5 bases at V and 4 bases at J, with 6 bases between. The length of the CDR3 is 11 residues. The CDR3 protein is CAWGDYNEQFF. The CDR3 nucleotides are TGTGCCTGGGGAGATTACAATGAGCAGTTCTTC.

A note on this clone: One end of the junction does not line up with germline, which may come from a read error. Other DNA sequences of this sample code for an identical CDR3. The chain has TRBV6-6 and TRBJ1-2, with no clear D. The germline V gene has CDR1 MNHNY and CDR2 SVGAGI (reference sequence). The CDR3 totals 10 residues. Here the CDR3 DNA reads TGTGCCATCGGGCGGTATGGCTATACCTTC. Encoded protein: CAIGRYGYTF.

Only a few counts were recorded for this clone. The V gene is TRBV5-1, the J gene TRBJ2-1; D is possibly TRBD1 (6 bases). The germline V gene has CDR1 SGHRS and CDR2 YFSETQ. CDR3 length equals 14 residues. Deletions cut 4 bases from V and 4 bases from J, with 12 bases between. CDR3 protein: CASSIGQHYNEQFF. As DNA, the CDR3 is TGCGCCAGCAGCATTGGACAGCATTACAATGAGCAGTTCTTC.

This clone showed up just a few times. In DNA form, the CDR3 reads TGTGCCAGCAGTTCGCTAGGTCGAGCTAACTATGGCTACACCTTC. It codes for CASSSLGRANYGYTF. This chain joins TRBV6-5 and TRBJ1-2; D unresolved. CDR1 MNHEY and CDR2 SVGAGI come from the germline V gene. The V gene lost 4 bases and the J gene lost 0 bases, with 12 bases spanning the gap. There are 15 residues in the CDR3.

The CDR3 DNA is TGTGCCAGCAGTGGAGGGCCCTACGAGCAGTACTTC. As protein: CASSGGPYEQYF. The chain joins TRBV25-1 to TRBJ2-7, with D perhaps TRBD2 (5 bases). Germline V gene sequence: CDR1 MGHDK, CDR2 SYGVNS. CDR3 length equals 12 residues. Trimming removed 4 bases at V and 2 bases at J, with 6 bases between.

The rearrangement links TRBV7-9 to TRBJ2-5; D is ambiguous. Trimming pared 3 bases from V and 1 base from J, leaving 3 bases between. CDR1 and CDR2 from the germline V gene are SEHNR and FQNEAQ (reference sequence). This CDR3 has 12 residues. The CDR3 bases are TGTGCCAGCAGCTTCGGCCAAGAGACCCAGTACTTC. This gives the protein CASSFGQETQYF.

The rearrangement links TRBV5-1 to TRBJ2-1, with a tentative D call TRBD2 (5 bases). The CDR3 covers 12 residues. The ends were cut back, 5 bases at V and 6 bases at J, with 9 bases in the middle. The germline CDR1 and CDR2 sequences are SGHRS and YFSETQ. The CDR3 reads CASSSEVNEQFF. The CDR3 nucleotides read TGCGCCAGCAGTTCGGAGGTCAATGAGCAGTTCTTC.

The CDR3 sequence: CASSLVPGGEGGYTF. CDR3 DNA: TGCGCCAGCAGCTTGGTGCCAGGGGGCGAGGGTGGCTACACCTTC. The chain links TRBV5-1 to TRBJ1-2, with TRBD1 identical over 8 bases. V trimming: 0 bases; J trimming: 7 bases; junction bases outside the gene matches: 8. The CDR3 has 15 residues. Germline V gene lookup returns CDR1 SGHRS and CDR2 YFSETQ.

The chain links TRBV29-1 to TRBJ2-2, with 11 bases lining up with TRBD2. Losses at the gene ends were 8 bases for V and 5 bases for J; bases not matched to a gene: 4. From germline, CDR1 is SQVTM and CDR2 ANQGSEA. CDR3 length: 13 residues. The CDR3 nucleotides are TGCAGCACTAGCGGGAGTGGGACCGGGGAGCTGTTTTTT. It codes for CSTSGSGTGELFF.

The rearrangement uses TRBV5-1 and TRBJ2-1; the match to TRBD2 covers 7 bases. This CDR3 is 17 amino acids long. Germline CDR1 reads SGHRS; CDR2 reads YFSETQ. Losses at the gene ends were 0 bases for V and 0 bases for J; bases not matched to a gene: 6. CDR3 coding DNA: TGCGCCAGCAGCTTGGTCGGGGGGAGTATCTCCTACAATGAGCAGTTCTTC. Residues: CASSLVGGSISYNEQFF.